The rows below give T cell receptor beta chains drawn from one sample of a study of blood T cell repertoires in COVID-19. Measured with immunoSEQ multiplex PCR; TCRdb has only the in-frame clones, and not every one. The sample shows some 140,000 clones, around 90% of them seen only once. Sample: peripheral blood. The receptors derive from a man aged 50 to 59 with acute or convalescent COVID-19. Both conserved end residues are part of each CDR3. A D gene is named only where the DNA matches it firmly. Clone size, where shown, is once, few, many, or a class for clones that have expanded.

TRBV18	NA	TRBD1	TRBJ1-2	TGTGCCAGCTCACCTTGGGACAGGGTCGTTGGCTACACCTTC	CASSPWDRVVGYTF
TRBV19	NA	NA	TRBJ2-1	TGTGCCAGTAGTACATCCTTGGTTAGTGAGCAGTTCTTC	CASSTSLVSEQFF
TRBV28	NA	NA	TRBJ2-3	TGTGCCAGCAATCCGAGGAGCGCAGATACGCAGTATTTT	CASNPRSADTQYF
TRBV30	NA	NA	TRBJ2-5	TGTGCCTGGAGTCAAGGCAGGGTGGGGGAGACCCAGTACTTC	CAWSQGRVGETQYF
TRBV2	NA	NA	TRBJ2-5	TGTGCCAGCAGAGAGACAAGGACTTCTGAGACCCAGTACTTC	CASRETRTSETQYF
TRBV9	NA	TRBD2	TRBJ2-2	TGTGCCAGCAGCGGCGGACTAGCGGGGTACACCGGGGAGCTGTTTTTT	CASSGGLAGYTGELFF
TRBV7-8	NA	NA	TRBJ2-3	TGTGCCAGCAGCTTAAGAGGGCCTAGCACAGATACGCAGTATTTT	CASSLRGPSTDTQYF
TRBV28	NA	TRBD2	TRBJ2-1	TGTGCCAGCAGCCTGGGGACTAGCGTCTACAATGAGCAGTTCTTC	CASSLGTSVYNEQFF
TRBV6-1	NA	NA	TRBJ1-5	TGTGCCAGCAGTGAAAACCGTAGGGGCTTTGATCAGCCCCAGCATTTT	CASSENRRGFDQPQHF
TRBV9	NA	NA	TRBJ2-2	TGTGCCAGCAGCGGGAGCGCCGGGGAGCTGTTTTTT	CASSGSAGELFF
TRBV30	NA	TRBD2	TRBJ2-2	TGTGCCTGGAGTGGGACTAGCGGGAGGGTCTATAACACCGGGGAGCTGTTTTTT	CAWSGTSGRVYNTGELFF
TRBV7-9	few	TRBD2	TRBJ2-3	TGTGCCAGCAGCGCCCTGCCGGGACTAGCGGGAGCGGCAGATACGCAGTATTTT	CASSALPGLAGAADTQYF
TRBV11-2	NA	NA	TRBJ2-3	TGTGCCAGCAGCTTACCCCGGCGGGATACGCAGTATTTT	CASSLPRRDTQYF
TRBV9	NA	NA	TRBJ2-3	TGTGCCAGCAGCGTAGGACACCCCACAGATACGCAGTATTTT	CASSVGHPTDTQYF
TRBV7-3	NA	TRBD2	TRBJ2-2	TGTGCCAGCAGCTTAAGTCTAGCGGGAGTCTCCACCGGGGAGCTGTTTTTT	CASSLSLAGVSTGELFF
TRBV7-9	NA	NA	TRBJ2-1	TGTGCCAGCAGCTTAGGGTACGGAACTAGCTCCTACAATGAGCAGTTCTTC	CASSLGYGTSSYNEQFF
TRBV7-2	few	NA	TRBJ2-1	TGTGCCAGCAGCTTAGATCCCTCCTCCTACAATGAGCAGTTCTTC	CASSLDPSSYNEQFF
TRBV4-1	NA	TRBD2	TRBJ2-5	TGCGCCAGCAGCCAGGAACTAGCGGGGAAAATAAAACAAGAGACCCAGTACTTC	CASSQELAGKIKQETQYF
TRBV18	NA	NA	TRBJ1-4	TGTGCCAGCTCACCGTCCCAGGCAGGCCATAATGAAAAACTGTTTTTT	CASSPSQAGHNEKLFF
TRBV5-6	NA	TRBD1	TRBJ1-6	TGTGCCAGCAGCTTAGAACCCGGGACAGGTGGAACACCCCTCCACTTT	CASSLEPGTGGTPLHF
TRBV27	NA	TRBD1	TRBJ1-1	TGTGCCAGCAGTCCCGGACAGGGAACTATGAACACTGAAGCTTTCTTT	CASSPGQGTMNTEAFF
TRBV28	once	NA	TRBJ1-3	TGTGCCAGCAGTTTACCCCCCGACACGGTCGGAAACACCATATATTTT	CASSLPPDTVGNTIYF
TRBV27	NA	TRBD2	TRBJ2-7	TGTGCCAGCAAGCCGACTAGCGACTCCTACGAGCAGTACTTC	CASKPTSDSYEQYF
TRBV5-1	NA	TRBD2	TRBJ2-3	TGCGCCAGCAGCTATCTAGCGGGAGTGTCTGCAGATACGCAGTATTTT	CASSYLAGVSADTQYF
TRBV6-5	NA	NA	TRBJ2-1	TGTGCCAGCAGTCTAGCCTCCTCATACAATGAGCAGTTCTTC	CASSLASSYNEQFF
TRBV30	NA	NA	TRBJ1-2	TGTGCCTGGACCAAATCAGGGTATGGTTTGGATGGCTACACCTTC	CAWTKSGYGLDGYTF
TRBV27	once	TRBD1	TRBJ2-6	TGTGCCAGTACAGGACAGGGGATGAGACTAAACTCTGGGGCCAACGTCCTGACTTTC	CASTGQGMRLNSGANVLTF
TRBV2	NA	NA	TRBJ2-7	TGTGCCAGCAGAGGAACAGGGTTCTCCTACGAGCAGTACTTC	CASRGTGFSYEQYF
TRBV19	NA	TRBD1	TRBJ1-5	TGTGCCAGTAGTACGACGACCGGGACAGGGGGTGCTCAGCCCCAGCATTTT	CASSTTTGTGGAQPQHF
TRBV6-1	once	TRBD1	TRBJ1-2	TGTGCCAGCAGCGAAGCGAGACAGGGGGCAGGTCAGGGCTACACCTTC	CASSEARQGAGQGYTF
TRBV27	NA	NA	TRBJ2-7	TGTGCCAGCAGAGAGGGAATTGAGCAGTACTTC	CASREGIEQYF
TRBV7-9	NA	NA	TRBJ1-1	TGTGCCAGCAGCCAGGTGGACACTGAAGCTTTCTTT	CASSQVDTEAFF
TRBV7-3	NA	NA	TRBJ2-1	TGTGCCAGCAGCTCCGGACAGCTCAATGAGCAGTTCTTC	CASSSGQLNEQFF
TRBV28	NA	NA	TRBJ1-2	TGTGCCAGCAAAGAACAGGGACCCTATGGCTACACCTTC	CASKEQGPYGYTF
TRBV19	once	NA	TRBJ2-1	TGTGCCAGTAGTAAAACTAGCTTTGAGCAGTTCTTC	CASSKTSFEQFF
TRBV30	NA	NA	TRBJ2-7	TGTGCCTGGAGTGTACCCCCAGGGCGACGGTACTTC	CAWSVPPGRRYF
TRBV28	once	NA	TRBJ2-3	TGTGCCGGCGGCAGGGACACAGATACGCAGTATTTT	CAGGRDTDTQYF